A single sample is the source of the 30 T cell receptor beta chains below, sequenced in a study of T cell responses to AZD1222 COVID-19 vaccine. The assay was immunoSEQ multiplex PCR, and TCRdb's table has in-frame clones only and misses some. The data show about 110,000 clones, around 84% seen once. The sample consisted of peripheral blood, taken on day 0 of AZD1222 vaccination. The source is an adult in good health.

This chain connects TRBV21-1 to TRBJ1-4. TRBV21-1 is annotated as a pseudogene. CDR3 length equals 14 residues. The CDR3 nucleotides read TGTGCCAGCAGCGCGGACCTCCGGGTAGGAAAACTGTTTTTT. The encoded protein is CASSADLRVGKLFF.

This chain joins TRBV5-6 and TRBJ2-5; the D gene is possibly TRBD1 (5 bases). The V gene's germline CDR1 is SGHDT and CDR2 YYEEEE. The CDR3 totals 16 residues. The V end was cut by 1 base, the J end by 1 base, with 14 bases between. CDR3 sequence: CASSLWQGLVQETQYF. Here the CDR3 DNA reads TGTGCCAGCAGCTTGTGGCAGGGCTTAGTCCAAGAGACCCAGTACTTC. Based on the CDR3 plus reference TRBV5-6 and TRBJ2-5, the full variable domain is DAGVTQSPTHLIKTRGQQVTLRCSPKSGHDTVSWYQQALGQGPQFIFQYYEEEERQRGNFPDRFSGHQFPNYSSELNVNALLLGDSALYLCASSLWQGLVQETQYFGPGTRLLVL.

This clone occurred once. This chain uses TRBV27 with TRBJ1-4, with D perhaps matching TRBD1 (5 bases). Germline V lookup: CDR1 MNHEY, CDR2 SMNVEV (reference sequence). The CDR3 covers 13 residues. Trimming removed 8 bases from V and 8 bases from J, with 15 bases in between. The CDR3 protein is CASVGRVGEKLFF. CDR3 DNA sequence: TGTGCCAGCGTGGGCAGGGTAGGGGAAAAACTGTTTTTT. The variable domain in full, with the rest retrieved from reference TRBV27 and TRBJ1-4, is EAQVTQNPRYLITVTGKKLTVTCSQNMNHEYMSWYRQDPGLGLRQIYYSMNVEVTDKGDVPEGYKVSRKEKRNFPLILESPSPNQTSLYFCASVGRVGEKLFFGSGTQLSVL.

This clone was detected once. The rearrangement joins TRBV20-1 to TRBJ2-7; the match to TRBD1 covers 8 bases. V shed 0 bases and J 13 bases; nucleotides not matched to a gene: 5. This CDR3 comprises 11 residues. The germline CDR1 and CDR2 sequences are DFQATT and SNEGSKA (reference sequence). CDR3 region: CSAREDRGQYF. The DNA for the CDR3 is TGCAGTGCTAGAGAAGACAGGGGCCAATACTTC.

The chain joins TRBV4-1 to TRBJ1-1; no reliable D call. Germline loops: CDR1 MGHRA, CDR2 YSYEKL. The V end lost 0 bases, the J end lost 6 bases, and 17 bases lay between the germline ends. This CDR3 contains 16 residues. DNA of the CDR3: TGCGCCAGCAGCCAAGAAGGCTCTGTCAGAAAGGCTGAAGCTTTCTTT. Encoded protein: CASSQEGSVRKAEAFF.

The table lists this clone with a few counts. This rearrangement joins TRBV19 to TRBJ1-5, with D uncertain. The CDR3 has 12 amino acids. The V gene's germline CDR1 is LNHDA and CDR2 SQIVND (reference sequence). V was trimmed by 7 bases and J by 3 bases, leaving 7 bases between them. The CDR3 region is CASKDLNQPQHF. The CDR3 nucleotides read TGTGCCAGTAAGGACCTCAATCAGCCCCAGCATTTT. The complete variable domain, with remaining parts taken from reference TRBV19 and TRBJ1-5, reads DGGITQSPKYLFRKEGQNVTLSCEQNLNHDAMYWYRQDPGQGLRLIYYSQIVNDFQKGDIAEGYSVSREKKESFPLTVTSAQKNPTAFYLCASKDLNQPQHFGDGTRLSIL.

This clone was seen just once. This CDR3 is CATSDWGQSNTGELFF. The DNA of the CDR3 is TGTGCCACCAGTGACTGGGGACAGAGCAATACCGGGGAGCTGTTTTTT. The genes are TRBV24-1 and TRBJ2-2, with 7 positions matching TRBD1. Trimming took 4 bases from V and 5 from J; bases not matched to a gene: 9. CDR1 and CDR2 (germline): KGHDR, SFDVKD. This CDR3 has 16 residues.

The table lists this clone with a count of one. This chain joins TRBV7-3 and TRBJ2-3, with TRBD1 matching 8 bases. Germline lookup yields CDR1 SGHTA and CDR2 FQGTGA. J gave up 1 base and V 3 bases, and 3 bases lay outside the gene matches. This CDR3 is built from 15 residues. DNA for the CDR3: TGTGCCAGCAGCTTTCAGGGGGCTGGCACAGATACGCAGTATTTT. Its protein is CASSFQGAGTDTQYF.

This CDR3 reads CAWSIGTDTEAFF. Written as DNA, the CDR3 is TGTGCCTGGAGTATCGGGACAGACACTGAAGCTTTCTTT. The chain recombines TRBV30 with TRBJ1-1; 7 bases agree with TRBD1. The V gene's germline CDR1 is GTSNPN and CDR2 SVGIG (reference sequence). This CDR3 is built from 13 residues. V trimming: 2 bases; J trimming: 3 bases; junction bases outside the gene matches: 3.

DNA of the CDR3: TGTGCCACCAGCAGAGATCCCCCAGGGGGCTACAATGAGCAGTTCTTC. It specifies CATSRDPPGGYNEQFF. The V and J genes are TRBV15 and TRBJ2-1; 7 nucleotides agree with TRBD1. V dropped 0 bases and J dropped 3; count of bases not matched to a gene: 5. Germline V lookup: CDR1 LNHNV, CDR2 YYDKDF (reference sequence). The CDR3 length is 16 residues.

The CDR3: CASSLGGRAGGDTQYF. In DNA form, the CDR3 reads TGTGCCAGCAGCTTGGGGGGACGGGCGGGGGGAGATACGCAGTATTTT. The rearrangement joins TRBV5-4 to TRBJ2-3; 8 nucleotides align to TRBD2. V shed 0 bases, J shed 5 bases, and the junction held 8 bases outside the gene matches. The germline CDR1 and CDR2 sequences are SGHNT and YYREEE (reference sequence). The CDR3 extends over 16 amino acids.

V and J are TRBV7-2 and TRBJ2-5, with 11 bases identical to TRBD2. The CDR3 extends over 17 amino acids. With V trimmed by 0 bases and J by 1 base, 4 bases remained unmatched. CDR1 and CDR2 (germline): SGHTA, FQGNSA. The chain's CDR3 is CASSLAVLAGGQETQYF. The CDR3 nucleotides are TGTGCCAGCAGCTTAGCAGTGCTAGCGGGGGGCCAAGAGACCCAGTACTTC.

The CDR3 sequence: CAISGTGGNQPQHF. The CDR3 DNA is TGTGCCATCAGTGGGACAGGGGGCAATCAGCCCCAGCATTTT. The chain carries TRBV10-3 and TRBJ1-5; 9 bases are a match to TRBD1. This CDR3 is 14 amino acids long. The V and J ends lost 4 bases and 2 bases, in that order; junction bases with no gene match: 0. Germline loops: CDR1 ENHRY, CDR2 SYGVKD.

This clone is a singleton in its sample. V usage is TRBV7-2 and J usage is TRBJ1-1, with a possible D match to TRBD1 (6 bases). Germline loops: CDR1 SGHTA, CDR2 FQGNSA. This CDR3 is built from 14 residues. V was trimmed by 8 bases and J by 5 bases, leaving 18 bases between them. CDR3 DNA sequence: TGTGCCAGCGGCTCATACAGGGTTGGGACTGAAGCTTTCTTT. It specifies CASGSYRVGTEAFF.

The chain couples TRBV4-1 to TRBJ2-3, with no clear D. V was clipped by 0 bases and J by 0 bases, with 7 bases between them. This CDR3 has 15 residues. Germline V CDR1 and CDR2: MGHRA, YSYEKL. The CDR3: CASSQDLASTDTQYF. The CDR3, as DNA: TGCGCCAGCAGCCAAGATCTGGCTAGCACAGATACGCAGTATTTT.

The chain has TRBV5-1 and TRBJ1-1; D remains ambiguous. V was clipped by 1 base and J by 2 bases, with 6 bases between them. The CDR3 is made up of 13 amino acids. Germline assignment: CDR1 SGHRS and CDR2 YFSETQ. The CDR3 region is CASSLFGNTEAFF. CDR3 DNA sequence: TGCGCCAGCAGCTTGTTTGGTAACACTGAAGCTTTCTTT.

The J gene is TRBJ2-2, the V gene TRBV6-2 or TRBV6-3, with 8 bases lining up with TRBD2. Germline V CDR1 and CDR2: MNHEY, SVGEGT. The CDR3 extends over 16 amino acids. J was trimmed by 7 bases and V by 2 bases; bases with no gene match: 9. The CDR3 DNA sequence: TGTGCCAGCAGTTACGTGTTAGCGGGGTTCGGCGGGGAGCTGTTTTTT. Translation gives CASSYVLAGFGGELFF.

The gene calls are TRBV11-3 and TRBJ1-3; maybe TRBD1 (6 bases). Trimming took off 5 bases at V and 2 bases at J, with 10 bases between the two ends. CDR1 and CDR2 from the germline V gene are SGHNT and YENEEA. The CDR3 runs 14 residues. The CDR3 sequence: CASSARGPGNTIYF. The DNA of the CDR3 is TGTGCCAGCAGCGCCCGGGGGCCTGGAAACACCATATATTTT.

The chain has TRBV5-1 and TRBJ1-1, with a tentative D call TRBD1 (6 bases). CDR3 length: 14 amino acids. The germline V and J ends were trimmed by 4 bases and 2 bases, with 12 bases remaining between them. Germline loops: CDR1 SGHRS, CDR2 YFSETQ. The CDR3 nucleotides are TGCGCCAGCAGCCCCCGGACAGTTAACACTGAAGCTTTCTTT. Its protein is CASSPRTVNTEAFF.

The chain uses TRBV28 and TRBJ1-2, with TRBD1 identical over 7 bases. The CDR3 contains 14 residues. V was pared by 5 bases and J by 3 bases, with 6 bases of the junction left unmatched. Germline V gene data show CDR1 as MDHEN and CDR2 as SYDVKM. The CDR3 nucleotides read TGTGCCAGCAGTAAAGGGGGCGCGTACTATGGCTACACCTTC. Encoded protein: CASSKGGAYYGYTF.

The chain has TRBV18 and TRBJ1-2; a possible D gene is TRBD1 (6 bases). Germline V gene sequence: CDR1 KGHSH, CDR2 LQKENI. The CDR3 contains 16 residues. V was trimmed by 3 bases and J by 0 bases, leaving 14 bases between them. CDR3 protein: CASSPPGQKTNYGYTF. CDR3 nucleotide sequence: TGTGCCAGCTCACCTCCCGGACAGAAAACTAACTATGGCTACACCTTC.

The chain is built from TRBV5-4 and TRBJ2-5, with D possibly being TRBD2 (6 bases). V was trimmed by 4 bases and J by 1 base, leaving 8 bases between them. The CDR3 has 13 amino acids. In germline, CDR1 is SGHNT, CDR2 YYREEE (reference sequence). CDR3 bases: TGTGCCAGCAGCCTGGGGGGCCAAGAGACCCAGTACTTC. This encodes CASSLGGQETQYF. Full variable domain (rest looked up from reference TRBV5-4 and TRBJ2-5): ETGVTQSPTHLIKTRGQQVTLRCSSQSGHNTVSWYQQALGQGPQFIFQYYREEENGRGNFPPRFSGLQFPNYSSELNVNALELDDSALYLCASSLGGQETQYFGPGTRLLVL.

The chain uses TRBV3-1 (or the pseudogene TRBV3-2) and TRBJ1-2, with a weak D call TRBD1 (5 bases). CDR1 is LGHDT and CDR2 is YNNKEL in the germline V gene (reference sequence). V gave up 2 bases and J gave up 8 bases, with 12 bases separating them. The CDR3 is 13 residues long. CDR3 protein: CASSQWEGNGYTF. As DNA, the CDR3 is TGTGCCAGCAGCCAATGGGAGGGGAACGGCTACACCTTC.

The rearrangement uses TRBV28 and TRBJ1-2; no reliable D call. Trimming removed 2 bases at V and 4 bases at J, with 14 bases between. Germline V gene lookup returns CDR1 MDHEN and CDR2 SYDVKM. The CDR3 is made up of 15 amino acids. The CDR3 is CASSLPTGSGYGYTF. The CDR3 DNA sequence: TGTGCCAGCAGTTTACCCACCGGCAGTGGCTATGGCTACACCTTC.

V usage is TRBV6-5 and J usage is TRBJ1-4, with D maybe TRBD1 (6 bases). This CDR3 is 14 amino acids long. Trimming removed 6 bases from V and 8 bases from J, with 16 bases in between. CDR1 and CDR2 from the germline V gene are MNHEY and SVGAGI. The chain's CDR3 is CASSTKGGTEKLFF. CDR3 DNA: TGTGCCAGCAGCACCAAGGGGGGGACCGAAAAACTGTTTTTT.

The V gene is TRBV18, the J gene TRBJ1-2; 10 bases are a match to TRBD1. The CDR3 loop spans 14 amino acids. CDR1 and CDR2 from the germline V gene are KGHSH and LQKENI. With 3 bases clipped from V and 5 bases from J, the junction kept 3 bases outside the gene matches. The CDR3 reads CASSPADRGYGYTF. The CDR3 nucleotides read TGTGCCAGCTCACCGGCGGACAGGGGGTATGGCTACACCTTC.

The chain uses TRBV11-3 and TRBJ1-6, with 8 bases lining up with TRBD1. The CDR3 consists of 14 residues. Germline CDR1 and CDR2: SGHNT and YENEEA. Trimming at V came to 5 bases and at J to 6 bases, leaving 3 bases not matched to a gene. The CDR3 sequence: CASSQGASNSPLHF. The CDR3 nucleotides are TGTGCCAGCAGCCAGGGGGCCAGTAATTCACCCCTCCACTTT.

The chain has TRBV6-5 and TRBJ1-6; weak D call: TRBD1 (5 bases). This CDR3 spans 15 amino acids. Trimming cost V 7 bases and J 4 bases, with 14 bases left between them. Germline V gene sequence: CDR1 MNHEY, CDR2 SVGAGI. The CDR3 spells CASKQVGLYNSPLHF. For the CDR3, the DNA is TGTGCCAGCAAACAGGTCGGACTTTATAATTCACCCCTCCACTTT.

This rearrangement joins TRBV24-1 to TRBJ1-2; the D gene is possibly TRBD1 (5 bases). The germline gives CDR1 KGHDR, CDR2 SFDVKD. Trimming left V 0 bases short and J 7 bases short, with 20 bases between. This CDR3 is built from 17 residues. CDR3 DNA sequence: TGTGCCACCAGTGATTTGCACGCAGGTGGGGGATTCGTTGGCTACACCTTC. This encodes CATSDLHAGGGFVGYTF.

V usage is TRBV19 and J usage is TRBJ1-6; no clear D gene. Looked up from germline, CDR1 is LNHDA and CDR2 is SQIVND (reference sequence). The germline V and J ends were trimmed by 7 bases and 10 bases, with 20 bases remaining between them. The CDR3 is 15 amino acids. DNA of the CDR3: TGTGCCAGTACCTCATTGGAGGCAGGTGGGTCACCCCTCCACTTT. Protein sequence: CASTSLEAGGSPLHF.